Following are 18 T cell receptor beta chains from one sample sequenced in a study of blood T cell repertoires in COVID-19. Sequencing used immunoSEQ multiplex PCR; TCRdb keeps in-frame clones, though not all of them. Among roughly 200,000 clones listed, about 85% were seen once. Sequencing was done on a sample of peripheral blood. The receptors derive from an elderly woman with COVID-19, enrolled during active disease.

The chain carries TRBV11-3 and TRBJ1-3; D is perhaps TRBD1 (6 bases). This CDR3 contains 20 residues. The V gene's germline CDR1 is SGHNT and CDR2 YENEEA. Trimming removed 7 bases from V and 0 bases from J, with 28 bases in between. CDR3 loop: CASNTMEQIQTGSSGNTIYF. The CDR3 region has the DNA TGTGCCAGCAACACGATGGAACAAATACAAACAGGGAGCTCTGGAAACACCATATATTTT.

The chain links TRBV19 to TRBJ1-2; TRBD1 matches at 8 bases. V dropped 4 bases and J dropped 5; count of bases not matched to a gene: 3. CDR3 length equals 13 residues. Germline assignment: CDR1 LNHDA and CDR2 SQIVND (reference sequence). CDR3 sequence: CASSRTGPYGYTF. DNA for the CDR3: TGTGCCAGTAGTAGGACAGGGCCTTATGGCTACACCTTC.

The count of this clone is one. The chain links TRBV5-1 to TRBJ1-1; 8 positions match TRBD1. CDR1 and CDR2 from the germline V gene are SGHRS and YFSETQ. The CDR3 sequence is 14 residues long. V was clipped by 3 bases and J by 6 bases; unmatched bases: 7. The chain's CDR3 is CASSSGQGRAEAFF. The CDR3 bases are TGCGCCAGCAGCTCCGGACAGGGAAGGGCTGAAGCTTTCTTT.

This clone was seen a few times. Here the CDR3 DNA reads TGTGCCAGCAGCTTCACCGGGACAGGGAAAACCCAGTACGTC. Residues: CASSFTGTGKTQYV. The chain has TRBV7-9 and TRBJ2-7; 9 nucleotides agree with TRBD1. The J segment lost 10 bases and the V segment lost 3 bases, leaving 10 bases of the junction unmatched. The CDR3 runs 14 residues. In germline, CDR1 is SEHNR, CDR2 FQNEAQ (reference sequence).

The V and J genes are TRBV6-5 and TRBJ1-1; possible D gene TRBD1, 6 bases. The CDR3 runs 15 residues. The V and J ends lost 5 bases and 0 bases respectively, with 13 bases between them. CDR1 is MNHEY and CDR2 is SVGAGI in the germline V gene. CDR3 DNA: TGTGCCAGCAGTCCGACAGGAAACCTGAACACTGAAGCTTTCTTT. Protein: CASSPTGNLNTEAFF.

This chain links TRBV25-1 with TRBJ1-1, with D maybe TRBD1 (6 bases). The V end was cut by 6 bases, the J end by 4 bases, with 9 bases between. The CDR3 extends over 12 amino acids. Germline CDR1 MGHDK, CDR2 SYGVNS. The CDR3 coding sequence is TGTGCCAGCAGAACAGGGTTCACTGAAGCTTTCTTT. Protein sequence: CASRTGFTEAFF.

This clone occurred a few times. The rearrangement joins TRBV5-1 to TRBJ2-3, with TRBD1 matching over 10 bases. V lost 4 bases to trimming and J lost 6 bases; unmatched junction nucleotides: 5. Per the germline V gene, CDR1 is SGHRS and CDR2 is YFSETQ. CDR3 size: 14 residues. The CDR3 DNA follows: TGCGCCAGCAGCCAGGGACAGGGGTATGATACGCAGTATTTT. It specifies CASSQGQGYDTQYF.

This chain connects TRBV2 to TRBJ1-2; maybe TRBD1 (6 bases). The V gene lost 6 bases and the J gene lost 4 bases, with 18 bases spanning the gap. Germline CDR1 is SNHLY and CDR2 is FYNNEI. CDR3 length: 15 amino acids. The CDR3 loop reads CASSVNTQGGYGYTF. DNA for the CDR3: TGTGCCAGCAGCGTTAATACACAGGGTGGCTATGGCTACACCTTC.

This chain connects TRBV6-5 to TRBJ2-2; TRBD1 matches 7 bases. Germline V gives CDR1 MNHEY, CDR2 SVGAGI. The CDR3 sequence is 15 residues long. V was clipped by 6 bases and J by 0 bases; unmatched bases: 4. CDR3 DNA: TGTGCCAGCAGCCATGGGACAGCGAACACCGGGGAGCTGTTTTTT. This codes for CASSHGTANTGELFF.

The rearrangement uses TRBV24-1 and TRBJ1-5; D unclear. The germline CDR1 and CDR2 sequences are KGHDR and SFDVKD. The CDR3 covers 12 residues. The V gene lost 5 bases and the J gene lost 8 bases, with 9 bases spanning the gap. CDR3 sequence (DNA): TGTGCCACCAGTGCCTCGTTTGAGCCCCAGCATTTT. It codes for CATSASFEPQHF.

The chain is built from TRBV6-5 and TRBJ2-5, with a tentative D call TRBD2 (5 bases). This CDR3 has 12 residues. From germline, CDR1 is MNHEY and CDR2 SVGAGI. Between the trimmed V and J ends, which lost 7 bases and 7 bases, there was a span of 13 bases. The CDR3 region has the DNA TGTGCCAGCACCCAGAGGGCGGGGACCCAGTACTTC. Residues: CASTQRAGTQYF.

This clone was seen more than once but under ten times. This chain joins TRBV4-1 and TRBJ2-3, with D maybe TRBD2 (5 bases). This CDR3 is 15 amino acids long. Trimming stripped 0 bases from V and 1 base from J, with 8 bases between. Germline V gene data show CDR1 as MGHRA and CDR2 as YSYEKL. CDR3 bases: TGCGCCAGCAGCCAAGATCCCGGGGGCACAGATACGCAGTATTTT. It encodes CASSQDPGGTDTQYF.

The chain combines TRBV19 with TRBJ2-1; TRBD1 agrees at 8 bases. Germline lookup yields CDR1 LNHDA and CDR2 SQIVND (reference sequence). The CDR3 totals 14 residues. Losses at the gene ends were 9 bases for V and 2 bases for J; bases not matched to a gene: 6. This CDR3 is CASKTGDPYNEQFF. Here the CDR3 DNA reads TGTGCCAGCAAGACAGGGGACCCCTACAATGAGCAGTTCTTC.

This chain connects TRBV5-6 to TRBJ1-5; no definite D call. The length of the CDR3 is 15 residues. Germline-derived CDR1 and CDR2 are SGHDT and YYEEEE. The V gene lost 4 bases and the J gene lost 1 base, with 12 bases spanning the gap. The CDR3 DNA follows: TGTGCCAGCAGCCTCCGCGGGTCAAGCAATCAGCCCCAGCATTTT. Residues: CASSLRGSSNQPQHF. The full variable domain, in which reference TRBV5-6 and TRBJ1-5 provide the parts outside the CDR3, is DAGVTQSPTHLIKTRGQQVTLRCSPKSGHDTVSWYQQALGQGPQFIFQYYEEEERQRGNFPDRFSGHQFPNYSSELNVNALLLGDSALYLCASSLRGSSNQPQHFGDGTRLSIL.

Remarks on this clone: Other DNA sequences in this sample translate to the same CDR3. This chain uses TRBV5-1 with TRBJ2-7; D may be TRBD2 (6 bases). The V gene's germline CDR1 is SGHRS and CDR2 YFSETQ. The V end was cut by 8 bases, the J end by 3 bases, with 12 bases between. The CDR3 loop spans 12 amino acids. CDR3 residues: CASSGGGYEQYF. The CDR3 region has the DNA TGCGCCAGTTCCGGGGGAGGCTACGAGCAGTACTTC.

The CDR3 DNA reads TGTGCCAGCAGCTTAAAACCGGGACAGGGAAAACTGTTTTTT. The encoded protein is CASSLKPGQGKLFF. This sequence joins TRBV11-2 and TRBJ1-4; 9 bases agree with TRBD1. The CDR3 totals 14 residues. V was pared by 2 bases and J by 10 bases, with 5 bases of the junction left unmatched. Per germline, CDR1 SGHAT and CDR2 FQNNGV.

This chain joins TRBV30 and TRBJ1-6, with D maybe TRBD1 (6 bases). V lost 4 bases to trimming and J lost 7 bases, with 14 bases between them. This CDR3 comprises 14 residues. In germline, CDR1 is GTSNPN, CDR2 SVGIG (reference sequence). The CDR3 DNA sequence: TGTGCCTGGAAACTTTCCGACAGGAATTCACCCCTCCACTTT. It is translated as CAWKLSDRNSPLHF. The full variable domain, its missing parts supplied by reference TRBV30 and TRBJ1-6, is SQTIHQWPATLVQPVGSPLSLECTVEGTSNPNLYWYRQAAGRGLQLLFYSVGIGQISSEVPQNLSASRPQDRQFILSSKKLLLSDSGFYLCAWKLSDRNSPLHFGNGTRLTVT.

CDR3: CASRDSIGEQYV. CDR3 DNA sequence: TGTGCCAGCAGGGACTCTATAGGGGAGCAGTACGTC. J is TRBJ2-7 and V is TRBV6-5; D is possibly TRBD2 (5 bases). The CDR3 is 12 residues long. V was pared by 6 bases and J by 7 bases, with 13 bases between. The germline V gene encodes CDR1 MNHEY and CDR2 SVGAGI.